This TCR beta chain was identified during a study of blood T cell repertoires in COVID-19 (TCRdb year 2020). The study in broad terms: Collaborator samples came from the United States, Italy and Spain and covered acute and convalescent phases of COVID-19. Subjects who had been exposed to COVID-19, were actively infected with it, or had recovered from it provided the deeply sampled blood TCRbeta repertoires that made up the dataset. The repertoires were released in a freely available public database intended as a resource for research on the immune response to SARS-CoV-2. Nearly every sample came with metadata listing a de-identified subject ID, COVID-19 status, age in years and sex. Where HLA class I and class II types were available, the types were taken from metadata supplied by the sample provider, not from assay-based typing. The prospective study material was composed of cDNA or gDNA derived from T cells, B-cell-depleted T cells, or PBMCs. The samples were drawn from two sources: the first 160 participants of the ongoing ImmuneRACE study, and 1,254 subjects contributed by 6 global collaborators. The paper's findings and limits, for the study overall: How much clinical and demographic metadata was included differed by source and by participant, and the metadata was provided uncurated.

Relative to germline, V is 3 bases shorter and J is 1 base shorter, with 12 bases between their ends. The CDR3 has 15 amino acids, counting the end cysteine and phenylalanine. The retained sequence is limited to the CDR3, 45 bases, with the frame set at the first base. The germline V gene (reference sequence) gives CDR1 as MNHNY and CDR2 as SVGAGI. Collaborating institutions collected whole blood in K2EDTA tubes following their own protocols. For TCRbeta analysis, collaborators shipped samples as frozen whole blood, isolated PBMCs, or DNA extracted from either of those sample types. TCRbeta CDR3 regions were amplified from genomic DNA using the immunoSEQ Assay, a bias-controlled multiplex PCR. The paper's data handling went like this. The number of nucleated cells in each sample was estimated by amplification of reference gene primers within the assay. To quantify the absolute abundance of each unique TCRbeta CDR3 rearrangement, sequence reads were collapsed and filtered. For each sample, productive Simpson clonality was calculated as the square root of Simpson's diversity index over productive rearrangements. TCRdb provides this immuneACCESS table in a form limited to in-frame rearrangements. Some clones are lacking; in checked studies, under half of them reflect an unresolved V gene, and why the rest are absent is not known. That table is the source of V, J and clone size, and D and trimming were worked out from the DNA. In all, the sample holds 150,000 to 170,000 clones, and just under 85% of those were seen once. 25% to 30% of the sample belongs to the ten largest clones.

In regard to this clone: The antigen it recognizes is unknown. Base-call qualities are not available, and no considerably larger clone is one nucleotide away.

This TCR was sampled from a woman aged 55-75 years with acute or convalescent COVID-19. The sample consisted of peripheral blood. The rearrangement combines TRBV6-6 with TRBJ1-1; there is no confident call for the D gene. CDR3 reads: CASSYSSRPNTEAFF. The nucleotides read TGTGCCAGCAGTTATTCTTCCAGGCCGAACACTGAAGCTTTCTTT.